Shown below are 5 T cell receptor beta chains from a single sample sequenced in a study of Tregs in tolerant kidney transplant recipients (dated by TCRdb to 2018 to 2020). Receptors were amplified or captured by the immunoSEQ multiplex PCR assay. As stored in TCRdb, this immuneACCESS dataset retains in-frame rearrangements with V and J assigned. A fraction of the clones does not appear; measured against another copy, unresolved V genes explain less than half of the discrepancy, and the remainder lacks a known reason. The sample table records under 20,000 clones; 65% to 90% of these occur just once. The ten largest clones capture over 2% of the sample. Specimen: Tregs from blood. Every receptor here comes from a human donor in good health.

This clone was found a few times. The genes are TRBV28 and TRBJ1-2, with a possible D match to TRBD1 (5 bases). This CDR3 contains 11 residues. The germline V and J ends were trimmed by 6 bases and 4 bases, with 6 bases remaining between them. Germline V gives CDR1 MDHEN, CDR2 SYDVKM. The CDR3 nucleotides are TGTGCCAGCAGGACAGTCTATGGCTACACCTTC. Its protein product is CASRTVYGYTF.

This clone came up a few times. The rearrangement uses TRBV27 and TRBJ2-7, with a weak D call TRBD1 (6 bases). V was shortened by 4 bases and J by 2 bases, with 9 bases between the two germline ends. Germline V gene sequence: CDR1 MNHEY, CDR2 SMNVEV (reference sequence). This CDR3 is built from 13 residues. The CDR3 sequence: CASSSQGPYEQYF. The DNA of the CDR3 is TGTGCCAGCAGTTCTCAGGGGCCCTACGAGCAGTACTTC.

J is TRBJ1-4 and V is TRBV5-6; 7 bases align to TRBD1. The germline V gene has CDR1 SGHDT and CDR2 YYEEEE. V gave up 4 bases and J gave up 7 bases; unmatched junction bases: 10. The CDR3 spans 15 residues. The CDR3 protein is CASSESTGVGEKLFF. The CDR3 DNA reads TGTGCCAGCAGCGAAAGTACAGGGGTTGGTGAAAAACTGTTTTTT.

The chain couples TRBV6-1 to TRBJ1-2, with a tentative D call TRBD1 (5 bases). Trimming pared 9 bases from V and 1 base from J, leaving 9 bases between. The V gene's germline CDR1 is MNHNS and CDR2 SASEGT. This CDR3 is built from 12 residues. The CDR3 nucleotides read TGTGCCAGGGGGGATATTAACTATGGCTACACCTTC. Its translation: CARGDINYGYTF.

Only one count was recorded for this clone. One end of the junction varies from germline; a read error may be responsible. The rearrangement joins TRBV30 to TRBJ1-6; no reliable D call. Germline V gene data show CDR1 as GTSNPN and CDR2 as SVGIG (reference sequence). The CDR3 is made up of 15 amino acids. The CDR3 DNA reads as TGTGCCTGTAGTGGACGCACCCGCTATAATTCACCCCTCCACTTT. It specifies CACSGRTRYNSPLHF.